This TCR beta chain was documented in a study of cytomegalovirus exposure and HLA in healthy donors. It was with 60 Vbeta and 13 Jbeta primers that the PCR ran. Original processing notes: In a later analysis, 10 million to 11 million of about 80 million unique beta chains occurred in at least two donors. Profiled with immunoSEQ multiplex PCR; TCRdb holds only in-frame clones, not every one. The V and J calls and the clone size are those of that table, but D and trimming were determined from the DNA. This sample yields roughly 190,000 clones, of which about three quarters are seen a single time; 2.5% to 3.5% belongs to the top ten. Study-wide results and caveats: A later examination showed that TCR association rates differed by HLA locus, with DRB1 most and HLA-C fewest.

The V gene's germline CDR1 is MDHEN and CDR2 SYDVKM. V lost 3 bases, J lost 2 bases, and 7 bases stayed unmatched. There are 16 residues in the CDR3. In this sample, this clone turned up a few times. Its target is unknown. Sample: PBMCs. The sequence came from a female donor in good health and CMV-seronegative. The rearrangement links TRBV28 to TRBJ2-5, with 9 bases lining up with TRBD1. The CDR3 DNA is TGTGCCAGCAGTTTCCTCGGACAGGGGCCACAAGAGACCCAGTACTTC. The encoded protein is CASSFLGQGPQETQYF.